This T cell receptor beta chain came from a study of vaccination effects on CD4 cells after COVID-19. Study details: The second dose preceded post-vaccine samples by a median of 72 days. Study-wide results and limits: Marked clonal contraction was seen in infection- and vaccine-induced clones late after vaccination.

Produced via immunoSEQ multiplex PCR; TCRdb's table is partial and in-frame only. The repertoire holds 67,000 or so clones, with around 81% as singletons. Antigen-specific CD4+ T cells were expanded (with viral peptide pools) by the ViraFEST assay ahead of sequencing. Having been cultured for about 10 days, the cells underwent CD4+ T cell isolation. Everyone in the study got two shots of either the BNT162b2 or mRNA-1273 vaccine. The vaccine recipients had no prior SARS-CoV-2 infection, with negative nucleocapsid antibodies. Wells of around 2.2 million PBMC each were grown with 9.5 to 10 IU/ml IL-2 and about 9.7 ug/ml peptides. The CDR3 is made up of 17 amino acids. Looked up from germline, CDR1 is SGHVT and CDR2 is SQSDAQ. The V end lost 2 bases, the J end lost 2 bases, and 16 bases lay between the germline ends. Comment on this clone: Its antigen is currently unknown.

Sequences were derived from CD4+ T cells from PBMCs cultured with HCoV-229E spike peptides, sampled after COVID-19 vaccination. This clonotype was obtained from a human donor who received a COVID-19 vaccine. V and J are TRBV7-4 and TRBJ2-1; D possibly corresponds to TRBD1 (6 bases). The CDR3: CASSLITGKGTYNEQFF. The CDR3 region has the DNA TGTGCCAGCAGCTTAATTACAGGGAAAGGCACCTACAATGAGCAGTTCTTC.